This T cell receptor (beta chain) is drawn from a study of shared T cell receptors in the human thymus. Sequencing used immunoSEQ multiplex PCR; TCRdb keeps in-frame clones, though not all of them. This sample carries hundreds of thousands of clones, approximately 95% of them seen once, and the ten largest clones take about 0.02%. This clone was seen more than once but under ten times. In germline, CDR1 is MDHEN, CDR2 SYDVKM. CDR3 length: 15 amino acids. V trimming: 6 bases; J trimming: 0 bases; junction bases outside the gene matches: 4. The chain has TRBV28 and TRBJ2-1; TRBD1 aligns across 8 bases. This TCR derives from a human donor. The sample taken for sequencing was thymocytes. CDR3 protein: CASSRRGHSYNEQFF. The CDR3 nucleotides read TGTGCCAGCAGCCGCAGGGGGCACTCCTACAATGAGCAGTTCTTC.